This TCR beta chain stems from a study of T cell repertoires in cytomegalovirus infection. In the study overall: CMV infection plus the matching HLA type was flagged by public TCR beta signatures.

This clonotype has more than one count but fewer than ten. Antigen unknown. The junction had 10 bases not matched to a gene; V was cut back by 0 bases and J by 7 bases. This CDR3 is built from 17 residues. The germline V gene encodes CDR1 SGHDN and CDR2 FVKESK. Study observations and caveats: CMV carriers having the relevant HLA were flagged by cumulative public TCR beta family frequency. Across the ex vivo response, the dominant clonotypes were HLA-C-restricted CMV-specific TCR beta clonotypes.

MiXCR, run by TCRdb on the reads, gives a single entry per CDR3 protein. The data contain some 800,000 distinct CDR3 sequences, about 30% of them singletons. This specimen consisted of cultured CD8+ T cells from PBMCs, obtained from culture after CMV antigen stimulation. The gene calls are TRBV14 and TRBJ2-7; 12 positions agree with TRBD1. The sequence was obtained from a human donor in good health (CMV status not recorded). Some clones in this sample may be carry-over from other donors' samples. The CDR3 region is CASSQEGTGGPPGEQYF. The CDR3 coding sequence is TGTGCCAGCAGCCAAGAGGGGACAGGGGGCCCTCCGGGGGAGCAGTACTTC. Combining the CDR3 with reference TRBV14 and TRBJ2-7 gives the whole variable domain EAGVTQFPSHSVIEKGQTVTLRCDPISGHDNLYWYRRVMGKEIKFLLHFVKESKQDESGMPNNRFLAERTGGTYSTLKVQPAELEDSGVYFCASSQEGTGGPPGEQYFGPGTRLTVT.